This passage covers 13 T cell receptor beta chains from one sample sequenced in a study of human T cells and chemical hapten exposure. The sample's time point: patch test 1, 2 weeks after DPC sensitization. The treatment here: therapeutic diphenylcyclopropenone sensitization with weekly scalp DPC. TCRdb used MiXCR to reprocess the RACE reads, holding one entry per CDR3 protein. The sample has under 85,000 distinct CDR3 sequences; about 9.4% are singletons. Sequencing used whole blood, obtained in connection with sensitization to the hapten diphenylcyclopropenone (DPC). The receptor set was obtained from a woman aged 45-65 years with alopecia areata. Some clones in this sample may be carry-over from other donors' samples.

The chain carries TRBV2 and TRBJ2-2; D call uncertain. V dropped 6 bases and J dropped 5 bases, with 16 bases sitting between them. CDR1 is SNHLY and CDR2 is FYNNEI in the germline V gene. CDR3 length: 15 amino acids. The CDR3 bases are TGTGCCAGCAGGGGCCTGTTAGGGTTGACCGGGGAGCTGTTTTTT. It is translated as CASRGLLGLTGELFF.

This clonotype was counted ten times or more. The CDR3 loop is CASSPVADGGLRKEQYF. The DNA of the CDR3 is TGTGCCAGCAGCCCGGTCGCGGACGGGGGGCTACGTAAAGAGCAGTACTTC. The chain couples TRBV7-9 to TRBJ2-7, with a weak D call TRBD2 (7 bases). The CDR3 loop spans 17 amino acids. Germline lookup yields CDR1 SEHNR and CDR2 FQNEAQ (reference sequence). V was clipped by 5 bases and J by 7 bases, with 27 bases between them.

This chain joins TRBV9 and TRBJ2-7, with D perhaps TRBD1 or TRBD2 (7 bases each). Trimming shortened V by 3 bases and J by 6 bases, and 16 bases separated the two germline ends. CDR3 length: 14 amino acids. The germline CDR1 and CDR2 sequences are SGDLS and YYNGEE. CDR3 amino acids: CASSAQGRATEQYF. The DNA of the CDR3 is TGTGCCAGCAGCGCACAGGGGAGGGCTACCGAGCAGTACTTC.

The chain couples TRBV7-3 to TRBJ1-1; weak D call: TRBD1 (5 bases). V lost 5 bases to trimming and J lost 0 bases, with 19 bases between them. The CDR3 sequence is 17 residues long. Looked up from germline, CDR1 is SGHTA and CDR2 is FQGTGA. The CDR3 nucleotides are TGTGCCAGCAGCCTAGGGCGGGGCAGGAGGATGAACACTGAAGCTTTCTTT. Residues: CASSLGRGRRMNTEAFF. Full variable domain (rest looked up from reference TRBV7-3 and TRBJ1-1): GAGVSQTPSNKVTEKGKYVELRCDPISGHTALYWYRQSLGQGPEFLIYFQGTGAADDSGLPNDRFFAVRPEGSVSTLKIQRTERGDSAVYLCASSLGRGRRMNTEAFFGQGTRLTVV.

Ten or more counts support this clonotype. CDR3 sequence: CASSQQGTGVLEQYF. CDR3 nucleotide sequence: TGTGCCAGCAGCCAACAGGGGACAGGGGTTCTCGAGCAGTACTTC. The V and J genes are TRBV3-1 and TRBJ2-7; TRBD1 aligns across 10 bases. V shed 2 bases, J shed 6 bases, and the junction held 7 bases outside the gene matches. CDR1 LGHDT and CDR2 YNNKEL come from the germline V gene (reference sequence). The CDR3 consists of 15 residues.

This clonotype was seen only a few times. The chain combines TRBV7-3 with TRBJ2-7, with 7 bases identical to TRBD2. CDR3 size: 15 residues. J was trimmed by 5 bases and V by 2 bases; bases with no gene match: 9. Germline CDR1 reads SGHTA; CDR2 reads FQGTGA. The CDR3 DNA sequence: TGTGCCAGCAGCTTAGTGGGCGGGAGTGTACACGAGCAGTACTTC. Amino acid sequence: CASSLVGGSVHEQYF.

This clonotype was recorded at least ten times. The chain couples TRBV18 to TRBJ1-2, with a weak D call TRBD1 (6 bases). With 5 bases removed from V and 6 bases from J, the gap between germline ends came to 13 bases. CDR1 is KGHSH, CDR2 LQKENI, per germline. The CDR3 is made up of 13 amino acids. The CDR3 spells CASSSQGNDGYTF. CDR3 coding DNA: TGTGCCAGCTCATCACAGGGAAACGATGGCTACACCTTC.

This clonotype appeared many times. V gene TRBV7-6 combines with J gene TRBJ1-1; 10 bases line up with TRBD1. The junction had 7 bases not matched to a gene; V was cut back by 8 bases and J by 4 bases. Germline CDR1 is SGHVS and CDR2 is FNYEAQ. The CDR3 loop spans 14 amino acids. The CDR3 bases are TGTGCCAGCGGCGCTTGGACAGGGGGCACTGAAGCTTTCTTT. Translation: CASGAWTGGTEAFF.

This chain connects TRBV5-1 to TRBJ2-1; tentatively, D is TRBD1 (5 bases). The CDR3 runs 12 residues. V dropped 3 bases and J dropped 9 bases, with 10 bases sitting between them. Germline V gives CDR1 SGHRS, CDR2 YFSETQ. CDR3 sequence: CASSSGLGEQFF. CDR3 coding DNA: TGCGCCAGCAGCTCAGGGTTAGGTGAGCAGTTCTTC.

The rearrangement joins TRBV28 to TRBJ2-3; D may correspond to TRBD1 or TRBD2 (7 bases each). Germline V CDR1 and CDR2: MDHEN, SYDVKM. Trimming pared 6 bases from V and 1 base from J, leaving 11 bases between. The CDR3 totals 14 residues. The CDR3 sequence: CASSQGGGTDTQYF. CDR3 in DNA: TGTGCCAGCAGCCAGGGGGGGGGCACAGATACGCAGTATTTT.

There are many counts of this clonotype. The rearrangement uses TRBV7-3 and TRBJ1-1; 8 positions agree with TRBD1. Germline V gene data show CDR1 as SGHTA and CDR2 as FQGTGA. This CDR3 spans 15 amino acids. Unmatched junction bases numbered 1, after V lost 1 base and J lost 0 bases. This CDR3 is CASSLMTGVNTEAFF. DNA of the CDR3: TGTGCCAGCAGCTTAATGACAGGGGTGAACACTGAAGCTTTCTTT.

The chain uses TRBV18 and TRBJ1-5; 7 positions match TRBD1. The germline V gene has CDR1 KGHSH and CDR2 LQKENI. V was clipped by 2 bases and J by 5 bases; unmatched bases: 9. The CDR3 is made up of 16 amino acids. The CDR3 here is CASSPNGRGRDQPQHF. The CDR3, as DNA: TGTGCCAGCTCACCAAATGGAAGGGGGCGGGATCAGCCCCAGCATTTT. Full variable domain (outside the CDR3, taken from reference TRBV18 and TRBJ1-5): NAGVMQNPRHLVRRRGQEARLRCSPMKGHSHVYWYRQLPEEGLKFMVYLQKENIIDESGMPKERFSAEFPKEGPSILRIQQVVRGDSAAYFCASSPNGRGRDQPQHFGDGTRLSIL.

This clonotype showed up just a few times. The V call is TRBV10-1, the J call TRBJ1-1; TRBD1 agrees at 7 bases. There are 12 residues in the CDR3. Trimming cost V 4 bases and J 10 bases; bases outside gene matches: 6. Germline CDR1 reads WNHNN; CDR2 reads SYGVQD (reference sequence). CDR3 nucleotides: TGCGCCAGCAGTGGCCGACAGGGATCAGCTTTCTTT. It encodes CASSGRQGSAFF.